This T cell receptor (beta chain) was retrieved from a study of tumor-infiltrating lymphocytes in oesophageal squamous cell carcinoma. A single record per CDR3 protein comes from TCRdb applying MiXCR to the PCR reads. The data contain approximately 22,000 distinct CDR3 sequences, 30% to 35% of them seen just once; the ten biggest clones take up 19%. The CDR3 sequence is 16 residues long. Losses at the gene ends were 3 bases for V and 3 bases for J; bases not matched to a gene: 8. This clonotype was obtained from a female donor with esophageal squamous cell carcinoma. The chain is built from TRBV12-3 or TRBV12-4 and TRBJ2-1; 7 bases align to TRBD1. Sequencing was performed on esophageal tumor tissue. In nucleotides, the CDR3 is TGTGCCAGCAGTTTGGGACAGCCCCCCCACTACAATGAGCAGTTCTTC. Amino acids: CASSLGQPPHYNEQFF.